This record looks at one T cell receptor (beta chain) sequence and its context. There is no known antigen for this receptor. Base qualities are missing; no much larger clone stands one base away. To prepare the library, 5' RACE was applied. Reads for this sample came from an Illumina HiSeq 2500. A second PCR of about 7 to 12 cycles was run with a J-beta primer mix and a sample-barcoded 5' primer. A template-switch 5' adaptor carrying 12 random nucleotides introduced a unique molecular identifier onto each TCR beta cDNA molecule. At least 2.5 million CDR3-containing paired-end reads were obtained from each sample. First-strand cDNA synthesis was performed from all RNA using the Mint cDNA synthesis kit, with priming by a TRBC-specific oligonucleotide. All cDNA was treated with uracil-DNA glycosylase and then went through a first 18-cycle PCR with the universal primers M1SS and BC2_uni_R. Concerning the study's data processing: Normalization of each sample was performed by random selection of 1 million high-quality reads, each carrying a distinct molecular identifier. Reads with shared molecular identifiers were discarded instead of being binned into consensus sequences. MiTCR, run with a Q25 quality threshold and the strictest error-elimination algorithm, handled CDR3 identification, clonotype clustering and error correction. A nonparametric unseen species model with Euler transformation was used to estimate a lower bound on total TCR beta diversity. TCRdb trimmed the raw reads at Q25, called clones with MiXCR and kept productive beta chains. Rows matching on CDR3 protein sequence are summarized as one entry with the most common DNA and genes. These V and J calls are TCRdb output, not the study's own analysis. The table for this sample lists 850,000 to 1,100,000 distinct CDR3 sequences; more than 30% of them were counted only once. The ten largest clones capture roughly 13% of the sample.

This sample is drawn from a study of blood T cells in healthy people across ages (dated by TCRdb to about 2015). The study in broad terms: In model experiments, roughly one uniquely barcoded TCR beta cDNA molecule per two T cells was captured by template switching. To avoid experimental bias, donors of different ages were distributed randomly across sequencing lanes. To track age-related changes in TCR beta repertoire diversity, the study relied on deep sequencing normalized with unique cDNA molecular identifiers. For two donors (one aged 18 to 30 and one aged 80 or older), the study analyzed two additional independent replicas of 1 million unique cDNA reads from the same blood draw. Four age groups were formed from the donors: young (average approximately 15 years), middle-aged (more than 35), aged (62) and long-lived (about 80). What the authors observed across the whole study: As age increased, observed TCR beta diversity per million T cells dropped in a roughly linear way, and a significant reduction was already evident by age about 36. The long-lived group showed more naive CD4+ T cells, fewer expanded clones and increased TCR diversity than the aged group, suggesting age selection. There was a strong correlation between observed TCR beta diversity and the percentage of naive T cells measured by flow cytometry. Estimates of total diversity based on one million sequenced T cells were considered lower bounds and underestimates. Bulk unsorted PBMC profiling prevented conclusive comparison of naive and antigen-experienced compartments. Donor CMV infection status was unknown, potentially confounding age-related changes in expanded clonotypes.

The CDR3 numbers 15 residues from cysteine through phenylalanine. Just the 45-base CDR3 DNA is kept, in frame starting at base 1. V drops 8 bases and J drops 0 bases, leaving 13 bases in between. Systemically healthy Caucasian individuals from Russia, over 30 in total and aged roughly 6 to 90 years, were included as donors. Ten milliliters of peripheral blood were collected from each donor into EDTA-treated Vacutainer tubes. Ficoll-Paque density-gradient centrifugation was used to isolate PBMCs, with at least 6.5 million per sample. Trizol reagent was used to extract total RNA from the PBMCs, yielding at least 5.5 micrograms per sample. Naive CD45RAhigh/CD27high T cell percentages were measured by flow cytometry on a PBMC aliquot from every donor.

The sequencing sample was made of blood. The TCR comes from a man younger than 35 in good health. This chain is built from TRBV12-3 or TRBV12-4 and TRBJ2-2; D gene: possibly TRBD2, on 7 matching bases. The DNA reads TGTGCCAGCGTGCCGGGGGGCGCGAACACCGGGGAGCTGTTTTTT. The translation is CASVPGGANTGELFF.